This T cell receptor (beta chain) was sequenced for a study of blood T cell repertoires in COVID-19. The method was immunoSEQ multiplex PCR; TCRdb's version includes in-frame clones alone and lacks a portion of them. The sample shows fewer than 450,000 clones, approximately 90% of them seen only once. The receptor was isolated from a woman younger than 35 who had recovered from COVID-19. What was sequenced was peripheral blood.

The CDR3 nucleotides are TGTGCCAGTAGTATAGCTCGGCATGGGGGCTTGAATTCACCCCTCCACTTT. Its translation is CASSIARHGGLNSPLHF. The chain couples TRBV19 to TRBJ1-6; D may be TRBD1 (6 bases). The V and J ends lost 1 base and 7 bases respectively, with 17 bases between them. The CDR3 loop spans 17 amino acids. The germline V gene has CDR1 LNHDA and CDR2 SQIVND (reference sequence).